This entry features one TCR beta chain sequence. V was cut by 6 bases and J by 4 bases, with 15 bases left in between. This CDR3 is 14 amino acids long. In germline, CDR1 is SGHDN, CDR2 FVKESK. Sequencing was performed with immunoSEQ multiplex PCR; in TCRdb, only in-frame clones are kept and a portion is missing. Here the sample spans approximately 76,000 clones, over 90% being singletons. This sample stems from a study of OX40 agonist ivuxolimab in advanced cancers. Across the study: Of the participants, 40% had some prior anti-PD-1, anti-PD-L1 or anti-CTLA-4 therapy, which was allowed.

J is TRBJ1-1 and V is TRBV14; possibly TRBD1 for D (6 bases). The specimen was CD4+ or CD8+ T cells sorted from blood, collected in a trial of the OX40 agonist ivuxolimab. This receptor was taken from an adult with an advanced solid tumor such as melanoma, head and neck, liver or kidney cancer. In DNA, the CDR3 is TGTGCCAGCAGATTAACAGGGAAGAGCACTGAAGCTTTCTTT. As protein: CASRLTGKSTEAFF.